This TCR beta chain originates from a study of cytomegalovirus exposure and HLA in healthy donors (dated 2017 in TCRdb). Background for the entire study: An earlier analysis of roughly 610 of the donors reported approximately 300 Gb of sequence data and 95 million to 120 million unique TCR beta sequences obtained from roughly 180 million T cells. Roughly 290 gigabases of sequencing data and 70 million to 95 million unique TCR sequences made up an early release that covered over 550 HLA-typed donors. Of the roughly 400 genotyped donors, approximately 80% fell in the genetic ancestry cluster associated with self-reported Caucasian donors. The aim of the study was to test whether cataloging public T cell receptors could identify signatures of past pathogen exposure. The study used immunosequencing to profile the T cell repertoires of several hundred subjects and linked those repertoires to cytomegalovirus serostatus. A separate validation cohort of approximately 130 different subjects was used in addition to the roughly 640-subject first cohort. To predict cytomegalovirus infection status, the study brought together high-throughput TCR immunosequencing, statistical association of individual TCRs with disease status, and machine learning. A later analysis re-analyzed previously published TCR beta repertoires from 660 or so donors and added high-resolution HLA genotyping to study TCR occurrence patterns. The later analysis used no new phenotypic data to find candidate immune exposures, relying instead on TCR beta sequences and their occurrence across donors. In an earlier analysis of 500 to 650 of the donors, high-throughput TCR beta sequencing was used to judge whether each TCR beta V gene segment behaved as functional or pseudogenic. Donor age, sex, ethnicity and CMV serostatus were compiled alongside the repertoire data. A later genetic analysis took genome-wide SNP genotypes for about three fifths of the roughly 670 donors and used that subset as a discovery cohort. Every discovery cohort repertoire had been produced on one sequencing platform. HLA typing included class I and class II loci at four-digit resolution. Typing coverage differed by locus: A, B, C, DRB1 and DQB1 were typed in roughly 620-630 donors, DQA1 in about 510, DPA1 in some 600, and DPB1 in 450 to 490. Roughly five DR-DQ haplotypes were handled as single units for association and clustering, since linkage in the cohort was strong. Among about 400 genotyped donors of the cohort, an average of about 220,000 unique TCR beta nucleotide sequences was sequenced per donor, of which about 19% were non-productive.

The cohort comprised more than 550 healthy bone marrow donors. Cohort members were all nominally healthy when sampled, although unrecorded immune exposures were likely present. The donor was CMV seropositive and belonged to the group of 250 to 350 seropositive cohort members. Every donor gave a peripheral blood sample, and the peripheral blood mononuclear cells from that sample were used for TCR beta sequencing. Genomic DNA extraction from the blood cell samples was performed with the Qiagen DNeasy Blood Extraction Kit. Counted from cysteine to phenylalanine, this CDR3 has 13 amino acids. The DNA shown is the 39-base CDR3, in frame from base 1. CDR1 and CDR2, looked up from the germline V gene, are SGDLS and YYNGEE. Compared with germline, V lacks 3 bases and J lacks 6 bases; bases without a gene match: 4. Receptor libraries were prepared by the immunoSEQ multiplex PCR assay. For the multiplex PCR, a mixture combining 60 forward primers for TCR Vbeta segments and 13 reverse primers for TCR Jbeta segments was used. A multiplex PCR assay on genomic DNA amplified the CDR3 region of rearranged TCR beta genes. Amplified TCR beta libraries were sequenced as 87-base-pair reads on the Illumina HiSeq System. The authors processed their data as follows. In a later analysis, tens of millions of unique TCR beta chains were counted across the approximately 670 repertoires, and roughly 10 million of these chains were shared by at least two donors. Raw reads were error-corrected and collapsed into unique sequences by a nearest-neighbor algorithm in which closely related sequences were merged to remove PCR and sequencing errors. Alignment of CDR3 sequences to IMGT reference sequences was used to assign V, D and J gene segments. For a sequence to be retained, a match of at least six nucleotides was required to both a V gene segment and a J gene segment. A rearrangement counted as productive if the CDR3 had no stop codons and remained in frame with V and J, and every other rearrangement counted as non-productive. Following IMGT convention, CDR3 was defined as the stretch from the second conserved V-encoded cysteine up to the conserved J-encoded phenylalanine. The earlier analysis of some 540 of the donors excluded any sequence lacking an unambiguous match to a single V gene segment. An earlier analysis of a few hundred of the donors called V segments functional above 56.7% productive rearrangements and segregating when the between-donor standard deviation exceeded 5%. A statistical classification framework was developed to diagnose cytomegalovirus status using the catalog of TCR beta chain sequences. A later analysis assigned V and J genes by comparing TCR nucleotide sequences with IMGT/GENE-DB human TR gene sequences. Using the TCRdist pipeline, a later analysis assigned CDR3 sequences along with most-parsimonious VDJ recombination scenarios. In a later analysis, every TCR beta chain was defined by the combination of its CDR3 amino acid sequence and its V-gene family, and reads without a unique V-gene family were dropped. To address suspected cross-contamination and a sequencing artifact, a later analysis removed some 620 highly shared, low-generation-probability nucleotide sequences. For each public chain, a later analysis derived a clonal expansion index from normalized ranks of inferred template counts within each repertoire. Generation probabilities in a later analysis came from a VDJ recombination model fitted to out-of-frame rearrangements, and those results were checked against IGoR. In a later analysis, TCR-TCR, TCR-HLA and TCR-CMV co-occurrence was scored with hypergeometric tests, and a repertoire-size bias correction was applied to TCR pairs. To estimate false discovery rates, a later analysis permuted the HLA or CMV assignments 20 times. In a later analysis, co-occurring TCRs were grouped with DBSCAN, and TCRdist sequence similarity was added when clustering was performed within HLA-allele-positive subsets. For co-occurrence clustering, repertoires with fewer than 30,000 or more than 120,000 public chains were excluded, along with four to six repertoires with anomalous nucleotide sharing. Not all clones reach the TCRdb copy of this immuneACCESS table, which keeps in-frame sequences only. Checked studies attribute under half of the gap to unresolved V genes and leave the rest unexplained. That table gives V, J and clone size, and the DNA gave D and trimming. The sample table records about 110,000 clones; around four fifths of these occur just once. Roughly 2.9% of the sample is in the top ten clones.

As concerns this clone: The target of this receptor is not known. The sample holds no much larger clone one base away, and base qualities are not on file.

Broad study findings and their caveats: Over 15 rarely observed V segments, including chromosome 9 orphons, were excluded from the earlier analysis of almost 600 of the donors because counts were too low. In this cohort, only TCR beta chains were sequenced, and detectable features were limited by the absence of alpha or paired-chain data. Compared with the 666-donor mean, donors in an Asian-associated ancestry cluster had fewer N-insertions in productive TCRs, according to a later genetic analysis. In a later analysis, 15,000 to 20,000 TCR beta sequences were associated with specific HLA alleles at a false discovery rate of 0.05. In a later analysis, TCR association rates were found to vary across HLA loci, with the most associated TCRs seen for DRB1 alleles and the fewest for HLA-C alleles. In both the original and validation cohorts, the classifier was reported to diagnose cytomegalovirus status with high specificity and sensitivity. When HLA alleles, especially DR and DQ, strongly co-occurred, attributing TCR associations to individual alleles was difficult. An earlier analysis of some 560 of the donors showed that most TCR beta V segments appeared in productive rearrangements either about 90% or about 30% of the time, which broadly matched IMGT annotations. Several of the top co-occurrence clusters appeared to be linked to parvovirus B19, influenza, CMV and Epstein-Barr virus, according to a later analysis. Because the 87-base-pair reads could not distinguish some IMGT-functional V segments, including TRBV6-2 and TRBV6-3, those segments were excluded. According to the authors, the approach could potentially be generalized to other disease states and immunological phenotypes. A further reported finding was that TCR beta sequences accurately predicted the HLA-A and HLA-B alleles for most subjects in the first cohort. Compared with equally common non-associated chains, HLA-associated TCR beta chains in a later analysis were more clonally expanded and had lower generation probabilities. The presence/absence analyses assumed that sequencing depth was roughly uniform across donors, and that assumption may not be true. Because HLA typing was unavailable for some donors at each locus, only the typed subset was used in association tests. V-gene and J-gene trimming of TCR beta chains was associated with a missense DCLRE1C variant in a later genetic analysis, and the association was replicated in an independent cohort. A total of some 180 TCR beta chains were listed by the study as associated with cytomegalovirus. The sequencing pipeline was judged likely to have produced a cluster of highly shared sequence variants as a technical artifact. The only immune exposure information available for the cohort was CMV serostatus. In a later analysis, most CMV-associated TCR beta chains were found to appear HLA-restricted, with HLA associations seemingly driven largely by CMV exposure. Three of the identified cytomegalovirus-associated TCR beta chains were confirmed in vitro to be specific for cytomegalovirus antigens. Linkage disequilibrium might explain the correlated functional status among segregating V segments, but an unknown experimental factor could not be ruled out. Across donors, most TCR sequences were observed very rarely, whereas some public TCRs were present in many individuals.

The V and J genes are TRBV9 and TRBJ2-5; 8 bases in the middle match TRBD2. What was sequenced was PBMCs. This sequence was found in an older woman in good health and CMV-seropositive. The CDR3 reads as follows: CASSAGGPKTQYF. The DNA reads TGTGCCAGCAGCGCGGGAGGGCCTAAGACCCAGTACTTC.